These 19 T cell receptor beta chains came from one sample sequenced in a study of shared clonotypes between healthy human individuals. Profiling relied on immunoSEQ multiplex PCR, and the TCRdb table lists in-frame clones only, not all of them. The profile shows roughly 2.4 million clones, around 95% of them singletons. Sequenced input: naive CD4+ T cells sorted from blood. Stated subset: CD45RA+ positively selected. The receptors were sampled from a young man in good health.

The chain employs TRBV19 and TRBJ1-5, with a possible D match to TRBD1 (5 bases). The CDR3 is 16 residues long. Trimming took off 6 bases at V and 2 bases at J, with 17 bases between the two ends. Germline V gene sequence: CDR1 LNHDA, CDR2 SQIVND (reference sequence). The CDR3 protein is CASSRPGGLGNQPQHF. The CDR3 DNA is TGTGCCAGTAGCCGACCCGGGGGTCTGGGCAATCAGCCCCAGCATTTT.

The chain couples TRBV10-3 to TRBJ1-5; possibly TRBD1 for D (6 bases). Deletions cut 2 bases from V and 6 bases from J, with 17 bases between. Germline V gives CDR1 ENHRY, CDR2 SYGVKD. The CDR3 is 16 residues long. CDR3 sequence reads: CAISEKGGIVSQPQHF. The DNA for the CDR3 is TGTGCCATCAGTGAGAAGGGGGGGATTGTTTCTCAGCCCCAGCATTTT.

This chain links TRBV6-1 with TRBJ2-1, with 9 bases matching TRBD1. The germline CDR1 and CDR2 sequences are MNHNS and SASEGT. The length of the CDR3 is 15 residues. The ends lost 5 bases at V and 6 bases at J; junction bases unmatched: 8. In nucleotides, the CDR3 is TGTGCCAGCAGTCGATCGGGACAGGGCATCAATGAGCAGTTCTTC. Its protein is CASSRSGQGINEQFF.

This rearrangement joins TRBV18 to TRBJ1-4; D is possibly TRBD1 (6 bases). The germline V and J ends were trimmed by 7 bases and 8 bases, with 17 bases remaining between them. The CDR3 length is 14 residues. Germline lookup yields CDR1 KGHSH and CDR2 LQKENI. In nucleotides, the CDR3 is TGTGCCAGCTGCGCCGGGGCCCAGGGGGAAAAACTGTTTTTT. This translates into CASCAGAQGEKLFF. Using reference TRBV18 and TRBJ1-4 for the parts outside the CDR3, the full variable domain is NAGVMQNPRHLVRRRGQEARLRCSPMKGHSHVYWYRQLPEEGLKFMVYLQKENIIDESGMPKERFSAEFPKEGPSILRIQQVVRGDSAAYFCASCAGAQGEKLFFGSGTQLSVL.

The chain joins TRBV12-5 to TRBJ2-1, with 13 bases identical to TRBD2. Germline V gives CDR1 LGHNT, CDR2 FRNRAP. V lost 4 bases to trimming and J lost 3 bases; unmatched junction nucleotides: 21. This CDR3 contains 22 residues. Here the CDR3 reads CASGSSWDRPTSGRENYNEQFF. The CDR3 DNA reads as TGTGCTAGTGGTTCTTCATGGGACAGACCAACTAGCGGGAGGGAAAACTACAATGAGCAGTTCTTC.

The J gene is TRBJ2-3, the V gene TRBV19, with 7 bases aligning to TRBD2. Germline V lookup: CDR1 LNHDA, CDR2 SQIVND (reference sequence). The CDR3 loop spans 16 amino acids. The J segment lost 5 bases and the V segment lost 0 bases, leaving 8 bases of the junction unmatched. CDR3 region: CASSIEGGSTQDTQYF. As DNA, the CDR3 is TGTGCCAGTAGTATAGAGGGCGGGAGTACCCAAGATACGCAGTATTTT.

This clone was counted a single time. CDR3: CASNAELLYEQYF. The CDR3 DNA reads as TGTGCCAGCAATGCGGAACTGCTGTACGAGCAGTACTTC. This chain links TRBV6-1 with TRBJ2-7; D ambiguous. CDR1 is MNHNS and CDR2 is SASEGT in the germline V gene. Between the trimmed V and J ends, which lost 7 bases and 4 bases, there was a span of 14 bases. The CDR3 covers 13 residues.

The V gene is TRBV5-1, the J gene TRBJ1-2; 7 nucleotides match TRBD1. The CDR3 covers 15 residues. Germline CDR1 SGHRS, CDR2 YFSETQ. J gave up 13 bases and V 0 bases, and 15 bases lay outside the gene matches. The CDR3 loop is CASSLGAAGVGGPTF. In DNA, the CDR3 is TGCGCCAGCAGCTTGGGAGCGGCAGGGGTAGGGGGCCCCACCTTC. Variable domain in full (rest from reference TRBV5-1 and TRBJ1-2): KAGVTQTPRYLIKTRGQQVTLSCSPISGHRSVSWYQQTPGQGLQFLFEYFSETQRNKGNFPGRFSGRQFSNSRSEMNVSTLELGDSALYLCASSLGAAGVGGPTFGSGTRLTVV.

The V gene is TRBV10-1, the J gene TRBJ2-2, with unresolved D. CDR3 length: 13 amino acids. The V end was cut by 7 bases, the J end by 0 bases, with 6 bases between. Germline CDR1 is WNHNN and CDR2 is SYGVQD (reference sequence). The CDR3 loop is CASTGANTGELFF. The CDR3 bases are TGCGCCAGCACGGGCGCGAACACCGGGGAGCTGTTTTTT.

J is TRBJ2-2 and V is TRBV6-5, with TRBD1 identical over 8 bases. V lost 2 bases, J lost 6 bases, and 5 bases stayed unmatched. Germline lookup yields CDR1 MNHEY and CDR2 SVGAGI. This CDR3 comprises 15 residues. CDR3 in amino acids: CASSYRQGIPGELFF. DNA of the CDR3: TGTGCCAGCAGTTACCGACAGGGGATCCCCGGGGAGCTGTTTTTT.

The J gene is TRBJ2-4, the V gene TRBV28; the match to TRBD2 covers 7 bases. Germline CDR1 and CDR2: MDHEN and SYDVKM. This CDR3 is 15 amino acids long. Trimming cost V 5 bases and J 0 bases; bases outside gene matches: 4. Here the CDR3 reads CASSGTNLAKNIQYF. The CDR3 bases are TGTGCCAGCAGTGGGACTAACTTAGCCAAAAACATTCAGTACTTC. Using reference TRBV28 and TRBJ2-4 for the parts outside the CDR3, the full variable domain is DVKVTQSSRYLVKRTGEKVFLECVQDMDHENMFWYRQDPGLGLRLIYFSYDVKMKEKGDIPEGYSVSREKKERFSLILESASTNQTSMYLCASSGTNLAKNIQYFGAGTRLSVL.

V is TRBV2 and J is TRBJ2-1; 10 bases are a match to TRBD1. Germline assignment: CDR1 SNHLY and CDR2 FYNNEI. This CDR3 is built from 17 residues. V gave up 6 bases and J gave up 5 bases; unmatched junction bases: 13. This chain's CDR3 is CASSFRKMGQGNNEQFF. The CDR3 DNA is TGTGCCAGCAGCTTCCGGAAAATGGGACAGGGGAACAATGAGCAGTTCTTC.

The chain joins TRBV15 to TRBJ2-2, with a tentative D call TRBD1 (6 bases). This CDR3 region has 15 residues. CDR1 is LNHNV and CDR2 is YYDKDF in the germline V gene (reference sequence). V dropped 5 bases and J dropped 0 bases, with 10 bases sitting between them. The CDR3 sequence is CATSRAGANTGELFF. For the CDR3, the DNA is TGTGCCACCAGCCGGGCAGGGGCGAACACCGGGGAGCTGTTTTTT.

The chain combines TRBV4-1 with TRBJ1-2; D may be TRBD1 (5 bases). V lost 2 bases and J lost 3, with 13 bases in between. The CDR3 runs 15 residues. Germline V gives CDR1 MGHRA, CDR2 YSYEKL. The CDR3 DNA is TGCGCCAGCAGCCAACCTTCGACAGCGGACTATGGCTACACCTTC. It is translated as CASSQPSTADYGYTF.

The chain joins TRBV30 to TRBJ1-4; D possibly corresponds to TRBD1 (5 bases). CDR1 is GTSNPN, CDR2 SVGIG, per germline (reference sequence). The ends were cut back, 4 bases at V and 8 bases at J, with 17 bases in the middle. The CDR3 extends over 14 amino acids. The CDR3 sequence: CAWKRQGVGEKLFF. The CDR3 DNA sequence: TGTGCCTGGAAAAGGCAGGGAGTAGGCGAAAAACTGTTTTTT.

The chain employs TRBV6-5 and TRBJ2-7, with D possibly being TRBD1 (6 bases). CDR1 and CDR2 (germline): MNHEY, SVGAGI. The germline V and J ends were trimmed by 1 base and 3 bases, with 13 bases remaining between them. The CDR3 is 15 residues long. The CDR3 region has the DNA TGTGCCAGCAGTTACTACGCCGGACAGCTCTACGAGCAGTACTTC. Its translation: CASSYYAGQLYEQYF.

Concerning this clone itself: Other nucleotide sequences in the sample specify the same CDR3. The chain has TRBV7-9 and TRBJ2-2, with 7 bases aligning to TRBD1. The CDR3 has 15 residues. Germline trimming cut 2 bases from V and 3 bases from J; bases unmatched to any gene: 3. CDR1 is SEHNR and CDR2 is FQNEAQ in the germline V gene (reference sequence). The CDR3 DNA follows: TGTGCCAGCAGCTTAAGGGGGCAAGACACCGGGGAGCTGTTTTTT. This translates into CASSLRGQDTGELFF.

This chain uses TRBV28 with TRBJ2-2, with D uncertain. TRBJ1-3 matches the DNA end more closely, so the J call is doubtful. The V gene's germline CDR1 is MDHEN and CDR2 SYDVKM. This CDR3 is 14 amino acids long. CDR3 sequence reads: CASSLTQSGNTIYF. CDR3 sequence (DNA): TGTGCCAGCAGTTTGACGCAGTCTGGAAACACCATATATTTT.

This chain uses TRBV2 with TRBJ1-1; D is undetermined. This CDR3 has 12 amino acids. Trimming cost V 5 bases and J 3 bases, with 7 bases left between them. The V gene's germline CDR1 is SNHLY and CDR2 FYNNEI. The CDR3 here is CASSQDYTEAFF. The DNA of the CDR3 is TGTGCCAGCAGTCAGGATTACACTGAAGCTTTCTTT.